These 22 T cell receptor beta chains share one sample of origin, sequenced in a study of CDR3 diversity in severe acne (dated 2019 in TCRdb). Preparation of the library involved PCR. The listed sequencing device is Illumina HiSeq 2000. TCRdb cleaned the public reads at Q25 with fastp, built clones with MiXCR and kept in-frame beta chains. Rows matching on CDR3 protein sequence are summarized as one entry with the most common DNA and genes. The sample includes more than 80,000 distinct CDR3 sequences, with 45% to 55% observed a single time. Roughly 10% of the sample goes to the ten largest clones. The sequenced material came from blood. Receptor source: a male donor with severe acne vulgaris.

Concerning this clonotype itself: A much larger clonotype is one base distant, so this may be a read error. The chain couples TRBV10-3 to TRBJ2-5, with 7 bases that match TRBD1. Germline assignment: CDR1 ENHRY and CDR2 SYGVKD. The ends lost 5 bases at V and 1 base at J; junction bases unmatched: 1. CDR3 size: 13 residues. The chain's CDR3 is CAISRDSQETQYF. The DNA for the CDR3 is TGTGCCATCAGTCGGGACAGCCAAGAGACCCAGTACTTC.

Remarks on this clonotype: A much larger clone sits a single nucleotide away, making a read error possible. J is TRBJ2-1 and V is TRBV20-1; D is unclear. The germline V gene has CDR1 DFQATT and CDR2 SNEGSKA (reference sequence). The CDR3 totals 13 residues. Trimming took 8 bases from V and 5 from J, leaving 16 bases between them. CDR3 coding DNA: TGCAGTAGTCGAGACAATAAAAACAATGAGCAGTTCTTC. It translates to CSSRDNKNNEQFF.

The rearrangement uses TRBV6-2 or TRBV6-3 and TRBJ2-7; D unclear. The V end was cut by 6 bases, the J end by 0 bases, with 12 bases between. Germline V lookup: CDR1 MNHEY, CDR2 SVGEGT. This CDR3 has 14 amino acids. CDR3 DNA: TGTGCCAGCAGGGCCTCCCTCGCCTCCTACGAGCAGTACTTC. It yields the protein CASRASLASYEQYF.

This chain links TRBV7-6 with TRBJ2-3; the match to TRBD2 covers 9 bases. Per germline, CDR1 SGHVS and CDR2 FNYEAQ. CDR3 length: 15 residues. J was trimmed by 2 bases and V by 6 bases; bases with no gene match: 6. The DNA of the CDR3 is TGTGCCAGCAGTTTTACTAGCGGGCCCACAGATACGCAGTATTTT. The encoded protein is CASSFTSGPTDTQYF.

The rearrangement links TRBV7-9 to TRBJ1-5; D is unresolved. Trimming took off 5 bases at V and 1 base at J, with 15 bases between the two ends. CDR1 and CDR2 from the germline V gene are SEHNR and FQNEAQ (reference sequence). The CDR3 covers 16 residues. CDR3 nucleotides: TGTGCCAGCAGCCCGGCGAGCGAAGAGAGCAATCAGCCCCAGCATTTT. This sequence encodes CASSPASEESNQPQHF.

The CDR3 nucleotides are TGTGCCACCAGTGATCCGATAGTGGAGGAGACCCAGTACTTC. Its translation: CATSDPIVEETQYF. This chain joins TRBV24-1 and TRBJ2-5; no reliable D call. Germline-derived CDR1 and CDR2 are KGHDR and SFDVKD. The CDR3 has 14 amino acids. V lost 3 bases to trimming and J lost 5 bases, with 12 bases between them.

This clonotype was seen once. The genes are TRBV25-1 and TRBJ2-7, with D perhaps assigned TRBD1 or TRBD2 (6 bases each). CDR1 and CDR2 from the germline V gene are MGHDK and SYGVNS. This CDR3 spans 12 amino acids. With 5 bases removed from V and 6 bases from J, the gap between germline ends came to 11 bases. The CDR3: CASSFGGPEQYF. The CDR3 DNA sequence: TGTGCCAGCAGTTTCGGGGGCCCCGAGCAGTACTTC.

The V gene is TRBV11-2, the J gene TRBJ2-3, with D tentatively TRBD2 (7 bases). From germline, CDR1 is SGHAT and CDR2 FQNNGV. The CDR3 extends over 16 amino acids. V was clipped by 5 bases and J by 5 bases, with 20 bases between them. Here the CDR3 DNA reads TGTGCCAGCAGCGTAGCAAGAGGGGGGGCCTTAGATACGCAGTATTTT. Its translation: CASSVARGGALDTQYF.

Details on this clonotype: A clone one base away is much larger, so this may be a read error. The chain is built from TRBV19 and TRBJ2-5, with a possible D match to TRBD2 (7 bases). Germline values: CDR1 LNHDA, CDR2 SQIVND (reference sequence). Trimming removed 3 bases at V and 5 bases at J, with 19 bases between. The CDR3 extends over 16 amino acids. CDR3 protein: CASSMGRGGFPETQYF. CDR3 coding DNA: TGTGCCAGTAGTATGGGTAGGGGGGGCTTTCCTGAGACCCAGTACTTC.

The chain recombines TRBV10-3 with TRBJ2-5, with TRBD2 matching over 8 bases. The CDR3 is 16 amino acids. Germline V lookup: CDR1 ENHRY, CDR2 SYGVKD. The junction had 6 bases not matched to a gene; V was cut back by 0 bases and J by 3 bases. CDR3 region: CAISESVTSVKETQYF. As DNA, the CDR3 is TGTGCCATCAGTGAGTCAGTGACTAGCGTTAAAGAGACCCAGTACTTC.

The V and J genes are TRBV20-1 and TRBJ2-5; D is unclear. The CDR3 has 15 amino acids. Trimming removed 5 bases at V and 4 bases at J, with 20 bases between. Germline CDR1 is DFQATT and CDR2 is SNEGSKA (reference sequence). The CDR3 bases are TGCAGTGCTGAAAGACCAGAAGTTCTGGGAGAGACCCAGTACTTC. Translation: CSAERPEVLGETQYF.

This clonotype was counted once. The J gene is TRBJ2-7, the V gene TRBV5-6; 8 bases map to TRBD2. The V gene's germline CDR1 is SGHDT and CDR2 YYEEEE. V gave up 1 base and J gave up 6 bases; unmatched junction bases: 3. The CDR3 is made up of 13 amino acids. The CDR3 DNA sequence: TGTGCCAGCAGCTTGCCGGGAGGGGCCGAGCAGTACTTC. It encodes CASSLPGGAEQYF.

This chain connects TRBV20-1 to TRBJ2-7; tentatively, D is TRBD1 or TRBD2 (5 bases each). The V gene's germline CDR1 is DFQATT and CDR2 SNEGSKA (reference sequence). V was shortened by 4 bases and J by 7 bases, with 14 bases between the two germline ends. This CDR3 is 12 amino acids long. CDR3 residues: CSAKWGTGEQYF. The CDR3 DNA is TGCAGTGCTAAGTGGGGGACGGGGGAGCAGTACTTC.

This clonotype was seen repeatedly, ten times or more. The chain joins TRBV20-1 to TRBJ2-7; 11 bases line up with TRBD2. The CDR3 consists of 18 residues. Germline V gene data show CDR1 as DFQATT and CDR2 as SNEGSKA (reference sequence). V shed 3 bases, J shed 0 bases, and the junction held 13 bases outside the gene matches. As DNA, the CDR3 is TGCAGTGCTAGGATACTAGCGGGAGTTGGAAGTAGCTCCTACGAGCAGTACTTC. It codes for CSARILAGVGSSSYEQYF.

This clonotype was seen only a few times. A clone one base away is much larger, so this may be a read error. The chain has TRBV27 and TRBJ2-1; 7 nucleotides match TRBD1. The germline gives CDR1 MNHEY, CDR2 SMNVEV (reference sequence). With 4 bases clipped from V and 10 bases from J, the junction kept 7 bases outside the gene matches. There are 13 residues in the CDR3. CDR3: CASSYGDSYEQFF. The CDR3 bases are TGTGCCAGCAGTTACGGGGACAGCTACGAGCAGTTCTTC.

This clonotype was counted ten times or more. CDR3 DNA sequence: TGCAGTGCCCTTGGGATGCGGGAGGGGCGGCATGAGCAGTTCTTC. This gives the protein CSALGMREGRHEQFF. This chain uses TRBV20-1 with TRBJ2-1; 9 bases match TRBD2. The trim removed 6 bases at V and 8 bases at J, leaving 14 bases unmatched. The CDR3 spans 15 residues. Germline V lookup: CDR1 DFQATT, CDR2 SNEGSKA (reference sequence).

On this clonotype: At one end, the junction sequence differs from germline, possibly due to a read error. V usage is TRBV27 and J usage is TRBJ1-1; a weak D match, TRBD1 (5 bases). Germline-derived CDR1 and CDR2 are MNHEY and SMNVEV (reference sequence). CDR3 length: 13 amino acids. This CDR3 is CASSFGMDTEAFF. In DNA, the CDR3 is TGTGCCAGCAGTTTCGGGATGGACACTGAAGCCTTCTTT.

The table lists this clonotype with a few counts. The chain is built from TRBV7-9 and TRBJ2-6; D remains unclear. V was pared by 7 bases and J by 4 bases, with 5 bases between. CDR3 length: 12 amino acids. Germline CDR1 reads SEHNR; CDR2 reads FQNEAQ (reference sequence). Here the CDR3 DNA reads TGTGCCAGCATGGGAGGGGCCAACGTCCTGACTTTC. Amino acid sequence: CASMGGANVLTF.

This clonotype was counted at least ten times. This chain uses TRBV6-6 with TRBJ1-1; D remains ambiguous. Looked up from germline, CDR1 is MNHNY and CDR2 is SVGAGI (reference sequence). The V end was cut by 4 bases, the J end by 0 bases, with 9 bases between. The length of the CDR3 is 14 residues. CDR3 sequence (DNA): TGTGCCAGCAGTTCCCGTGAGGTGAACACTGAAGCTTTCTTT. Protein product: CASSSREVNTEAFF.

This clonotype was detected many times. This sequence joins TRBV11-2 and TRBJ1-6, with D perhaps TRBD1 (6 bases). V shed 5 bases and J shed 5 bases, with 16 bases lying between them. Germline V gives CDR1 SGHAT, CDR2 FQNNGV. This CDR3 is built from 16 residues. CDR3 nucleotide sequence: TGTGCCAGCAGCGGTTTTGGGCAGGGGAATAATTCACCCCTCCACTTT. It yields the protein CASSGFGQGNNSPLHF.

This clonotype was counted once. The chain employs TRBV6-5 and TRBJ1-5; D remains unclear. This CDR3 spans 13 amino acids. Trimming took 2 bases from V and 5 from J, leaving 7 bases between them. Germline CDR1 and CDR2: MNHEY and SVGAGI. The CDR3 DNA is TGTGCCAGCAGTTACGGGTCGGATCAGCCCCAGCATTTT. This encodes CASSYGSDQPQHF.

CDR3 in DNA: TGTGCCAGCCCTAAACGGGGGTTGGGGCAGCCCCAGCATTTT. This encodes CASPKRGLGQPQHF. This chain links TRBV7-6 with TRBJ1-5; TRBD1 is a possible D gene (5 bases). V was pared by 8 bases and J by 7 bases, with 18 bases between. Germline V gene sequence: CDR1 SGHVS, CDR2 FNYEAQ. The length of the CDR3 is 14 residues.